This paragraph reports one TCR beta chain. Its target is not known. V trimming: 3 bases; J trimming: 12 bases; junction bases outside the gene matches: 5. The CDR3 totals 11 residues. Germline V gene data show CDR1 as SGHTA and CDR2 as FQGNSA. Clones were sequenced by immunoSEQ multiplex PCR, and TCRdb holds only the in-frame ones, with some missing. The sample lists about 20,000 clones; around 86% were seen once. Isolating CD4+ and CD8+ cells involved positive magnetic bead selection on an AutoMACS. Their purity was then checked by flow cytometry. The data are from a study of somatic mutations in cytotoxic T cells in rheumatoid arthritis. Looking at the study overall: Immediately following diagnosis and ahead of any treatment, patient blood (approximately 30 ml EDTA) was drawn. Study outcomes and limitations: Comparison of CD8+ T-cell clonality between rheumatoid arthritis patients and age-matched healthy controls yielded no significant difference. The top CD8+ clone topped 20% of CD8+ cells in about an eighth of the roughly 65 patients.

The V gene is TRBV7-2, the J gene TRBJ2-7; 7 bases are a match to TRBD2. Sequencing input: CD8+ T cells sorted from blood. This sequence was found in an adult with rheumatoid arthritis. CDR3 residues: CASSLGRELYF. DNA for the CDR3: TGTGCCAGCAGCTTGGGGCGGGAGTTGTACTTC. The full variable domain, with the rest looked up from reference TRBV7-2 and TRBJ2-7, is GAGVSQSPSNKVTEKGKDVELRCDPISGHTALYWYRQSLGQGLEFLIYFQGNSAPDKSGLPSDRFSAERTGGSVSTLTIQRTQQEDSAVYLCASSLGRELYFGPGTRLTVT.